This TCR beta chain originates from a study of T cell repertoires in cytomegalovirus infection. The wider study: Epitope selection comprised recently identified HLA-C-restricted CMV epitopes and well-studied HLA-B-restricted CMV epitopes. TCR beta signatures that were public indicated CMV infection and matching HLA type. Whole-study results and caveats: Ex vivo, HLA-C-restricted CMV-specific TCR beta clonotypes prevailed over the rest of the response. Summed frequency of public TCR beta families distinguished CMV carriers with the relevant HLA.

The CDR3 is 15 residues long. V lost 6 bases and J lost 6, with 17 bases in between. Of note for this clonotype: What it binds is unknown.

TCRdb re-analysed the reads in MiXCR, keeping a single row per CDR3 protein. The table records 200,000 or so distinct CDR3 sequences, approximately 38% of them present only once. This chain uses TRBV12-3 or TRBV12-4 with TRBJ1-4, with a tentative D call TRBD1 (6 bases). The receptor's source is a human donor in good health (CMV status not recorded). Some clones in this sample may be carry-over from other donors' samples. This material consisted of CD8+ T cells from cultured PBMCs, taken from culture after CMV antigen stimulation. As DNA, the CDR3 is TGTGCCAGCAGACAGGACAGCGACGGGGATGAAAAACTGTTTTTT. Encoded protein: CASRQDSDGDEKLFF.